These T cell receptor beta chains were read from a single sample in a study of blood T cell repertoires in COVID-19. Libraries were prepared by immunoSEQ multiplex PCR; TCRdb keeps only in-frame clonotypes and omits some of them. The sample has 25,000 to 30,000 clones; around 92% are singletons. The sequenced sample consisted of peripheral blood. The origin of the receptors is a woman aged 70-85 years with COVID-19, enrolled during active disease. Both conserved end residues are part of each CDR3. Fields, in order: clone size, V gene, D gene, J gene, CDR3 protein, CDR3 DNA. The D gene is left open where the match is weak. Some rows have no size entry. The others give once, few or many, or a class for an expanded clone.

few	TRBV7-9	.	TRBJ2-7	CASSSQPRYEQYF	TGTGCCAGCAGCTCACAACCCCGCTACGAGCAGTACTTC
.	TRBV5-1	TRBD2	TRBJ2-7	CASSILATSSYEQYF	TGCGCCAGCAGCATACTAGCGACGAGCTCCTACGAGCAGTACTTC
.	TRBV28	.	TRBJ2-4	CASSSLWVEQGLENIQYF	TGTGCCAGCAGTTCCCTCTGGGTCGAACAGGGTCTCGAAAACATTCAGTACTTC
.	TRBV5-3	.	TRBJ2-7	CARSRVGGRYEQYF	TGTGCCAGAAGCCGCGTGGGAGGTCGCTACGAGCAGTACTTC
.	TRBV6-6	TRBD1	TRBJ1-2	CASNRRQGSGYGYTF	TGTGCCAGCAATCGTAGACAGGGTAGTGGCTATGGCTACACCTTC
once	TRBV27	.	TRBJ1-3	CASSLSGLSGNTIYF	TGTGCCAGCAGTTTAAGTGGGCTGTCTGGAAACACCATATATTTT
.	TRBV10-3	TRBD1	TRBJ1-2	CATETGAGGYTF	TGTGCCACCGAAACAGGGGCGGGAGGCTACACCTTC
.	TRBV7-2	.	TRBJ2-3	CASSFAGPGDTQYF	TGTGCCAGCAGTTTCGCGGGACCGGGGGATACGCAGTATTTT
.	TRBV5-1	TRBD1	TRBJ2-4	CASSSRTGKNIQYF	TGCGCCAGCAGCTCCCGGACAGGGAAAAACATTCAGTACTTC
.	TRBV28	TRBD1	TRBJ2-7	CASNLRQGVYEQYF	TGTGCCAGCAACCTAAGACAGGGTGTCTACGAGCAGTACTTC
.	TRBV7-9	TRBD2	TRBJ2-1	CASSPTSGRYNEQFF	TGTGCCAGCAGCCCGACTAGCGGGAGATACAATGAGCAGTTCTTC
.	TRBV2	TRBD1	TRBJ2-7	CASITGAYEQYF	TGTGCCAGCATCACAGGGGCCTACGAGCAGTACTTC
.	TRBV27	TRBD1	TRBJ1-5	CASSPWTGGNQPQHF	TGTGCCAGCAGTCCGTGGACAGGGGGAAATCAGCCCCAGCATTTT
.	TRBV4-1	.	TRBJ1-3	CASSHPGWGNTIYF	TGCGCCAGCAGCCACCCGGGGTGGGGAAACACCATATATTTT
.	TRBV19	TRBD1	TRBJ1-5	CASEGTGGNQPQHF	TGTGCCAGTGAAGGGACAGGGGGCAATCAGCCCCAGCATTTT
once	TRBV7-2	TRBD1	TRBJ2-2	CASSFQGAGELFF	TGTGCCAGCAGCTTCCAGGGGGCCGGGGAGCTGTTTTTT
.	TRBV5-1	TRBD2	TRBJ2-1	CASSQSGTTHYNEQFF	TGCGCCAGCAGCCAAAGCGGGACTACACACTACAATGAGCAGTTCTTC
.	TRBV5-4	TRBD1	TRBJ2-2	CASSRRDRGITGELFF	TGTGCCAGCAGCCGGAGGGACAGGGGAATCACCGGGGAGCTGTTTTTT
.	TRBV7-3	.	TRBJ2-1	CASSPRVALYNEQFF	TGTGCCAGCAGCCCGCGGGTAGCACTGTACAATGAGCAGTTCTTC
.	TRBV19	TRBD1	TRBJ1-5	CASSVTGGHQPQHF	TGTGCCAGTAGTGTCACAGGGGGCCACCAGCCCCAGCATTTT
.	TRBV7-3	TRBD1	TRBJ2-2	CASSARQGSTGELFF	TGTGCCAGCAGCGCGCGACAGGGGAGCACCGGGGAGCTGTTTTTT
.	TRBV15	.	TRBJ2-7	CATSSRGSYEQYF	TGTGCCACCAGCAGTCGGGGGAGCTACGAGCAGTACTTC
.	TRBV5-1	TRBD1	TRBJ2-7	CASSADRGYEQYF	TGCGCCAGCAGCGCGGACAGGGGGTATGAGCAGTACTTC
few	TRBV7-2	.	TRBJ2-1	CASSLAGGEYNEQFF	TGTGCCAGCAGCTTAGCGGGAGGAGAGTACAATGAGCAGTTCTTC
.	TRBV30	.	TRBJ1-5	CAWSVQVRNQPQHF	TGTGCCTGGAGCGTTCAGGTCCGCAATCAGCCCCAGCATTTT
.	TRBV14	TRBD1	TRBJ1-2	CASSQTGGLYYGYTF	TGTGCCAGCAGCCAAACAGGGGGGCTATACTATGGCTACACCTTC
.	TRBV11-1	TRBD2	TRBJ2-1	CASSHGLAGVSEQFF	TGTGCCAGCAGCCACGGACTAGCGGGAGTAAGTGAGCAGTTCTTC
once	TRBV5-1	TRBD1	TRBJ1-1	CASSWRDRGLTEAFF	TGCGCCAGCAGCTGGCGGGACAGGGGGCTAACTGAAGCTTTCTTT
.	TRBV6-5	.	TRBJ2-6	CASRAGGAGANVLTF	TGTGCCAGCAGAGCAGGAGGGGCTGGGGCCAACGTCCTGACTTTC
.	TRBV23-1	.	TRBJ1-1	CASSRPRLACFETQNTEAFF	TGCGCCAGCAGTCGACCACGACTAGCATGTTTCGAGACACAGAACACTGAAGCTTTCTTT
.	TRBV5-1	TRBD1	TRBJ2-5	CASSLAGQGAAETQYF	TGCGCCAGCAGCTTGGCGGGACAGGGGGCGGCGGAGACCCAGTACTTC
.	TRBV7-9	.	TRBJ1-2	CASTVFQGPIYGYTF	TGTGCCAGCACCGTATTCCAGGGGCCTATCTATGGCTACACCTTC
.	TRBV29-1	TRBD1	TRBJ1-1	CSVEDHMRQGGTEAFF	TGCAGCGTTGAAGATCATATGAGACAGGGGGGAACTGAAGCTTTCTTT
.	TRBV29-1	.	TRBJ1-1	CSVGVGPGTEAFF	TGCAGCGTTGGAGTTGGGCCTGGGACTGAAGCTTTCTTT
.	TRBV7-2	.	TRBJ2-1	CASRSIEANEQFF	TGTGCCAGCAGATCTATTGAGGCTAATGAGCAGTTCTTC